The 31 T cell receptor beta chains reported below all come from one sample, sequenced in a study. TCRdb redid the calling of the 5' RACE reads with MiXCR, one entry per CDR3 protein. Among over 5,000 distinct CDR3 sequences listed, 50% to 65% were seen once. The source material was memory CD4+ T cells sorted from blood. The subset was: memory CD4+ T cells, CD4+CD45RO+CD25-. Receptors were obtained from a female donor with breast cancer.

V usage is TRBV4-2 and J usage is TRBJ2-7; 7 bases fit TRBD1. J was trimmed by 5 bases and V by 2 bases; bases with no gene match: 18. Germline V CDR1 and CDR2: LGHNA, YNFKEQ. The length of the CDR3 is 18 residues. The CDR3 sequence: CASSQSSSPNRGWDEQYF. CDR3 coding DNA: TGTGCCAGCAGCCAATCTTCCAGCCCAAACAGGGGTTGGGACGAGCAGTACTTC.

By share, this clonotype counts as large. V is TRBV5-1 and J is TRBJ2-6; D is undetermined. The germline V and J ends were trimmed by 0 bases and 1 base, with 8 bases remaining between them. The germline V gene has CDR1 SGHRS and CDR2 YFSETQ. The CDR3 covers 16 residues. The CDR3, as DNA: TGCGCCAGCAGCTTGGAGAACCCTTCTGGGGCCAACGTCCTGACTTTC. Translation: CASSLENPSGANVLTF.

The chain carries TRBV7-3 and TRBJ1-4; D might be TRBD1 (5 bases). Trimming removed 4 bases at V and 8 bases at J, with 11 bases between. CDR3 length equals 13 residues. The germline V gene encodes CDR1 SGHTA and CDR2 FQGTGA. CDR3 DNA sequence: TGTGCCAGCAGCTCCACAGAGGGGGAAAAACTGTTTTTT. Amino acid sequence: CASSSTEGEKLFF.

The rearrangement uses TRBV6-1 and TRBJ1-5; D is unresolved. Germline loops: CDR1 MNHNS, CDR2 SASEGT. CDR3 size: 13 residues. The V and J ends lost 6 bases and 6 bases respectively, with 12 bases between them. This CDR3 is CASSYRNGQPQHF. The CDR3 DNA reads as TGTGCCAGCAGCTACAGAAACGGTCAGCCCCAGCATTTT.

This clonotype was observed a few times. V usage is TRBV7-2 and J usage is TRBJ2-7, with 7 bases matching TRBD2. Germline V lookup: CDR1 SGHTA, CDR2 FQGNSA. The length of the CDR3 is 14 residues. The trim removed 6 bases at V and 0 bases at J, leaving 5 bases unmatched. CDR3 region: CASRPGGGSYEQYF. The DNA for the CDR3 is TGTGCCAGCAGACCGGGCGGGGGCTCCTACGAGCAGTACTTC. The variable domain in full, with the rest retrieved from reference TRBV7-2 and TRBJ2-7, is GAGVSQSPSNKVTEKGKDVELRCDPISGHTALYWYRQSLGQGLEFLIYFQGNSAPDKSGLPSDRFSAERTGGSVSTLTIQRTQQEDSAVYLCASRPGGGSYEQYFGPGTRLTVT.

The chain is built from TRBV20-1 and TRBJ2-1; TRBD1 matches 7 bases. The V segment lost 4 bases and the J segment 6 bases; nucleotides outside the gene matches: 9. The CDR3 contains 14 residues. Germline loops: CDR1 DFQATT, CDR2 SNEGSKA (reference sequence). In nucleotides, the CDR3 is TGCAGTGCTAAACACAGGGGTTTCCTCAATGAGCAGTTCTTC. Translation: CSAKHRGFLNEQFF.

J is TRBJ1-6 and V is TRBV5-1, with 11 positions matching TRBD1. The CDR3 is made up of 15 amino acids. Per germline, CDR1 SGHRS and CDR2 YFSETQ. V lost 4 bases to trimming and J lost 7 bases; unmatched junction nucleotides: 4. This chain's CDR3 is CASSVRTGGNSPLHF. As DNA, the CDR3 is TGCGCCAGCAGCGTCCGGACAGGGGGCAATTCACCCCTCCACTTT. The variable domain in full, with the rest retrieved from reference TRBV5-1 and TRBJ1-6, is KAGVTQTPRYLIKTRGQQVTLSCSPISGHRSVSWYQQTPGQGLQFLFEYFSETQRNKGNFPGRFSGRQFSNSRSEMNVSTLELGDSALYLCASSVRTGGNSPLHFGNGTRLTVT.

As DNA, the CDR3 is TGTGCCAGCAGTTACAAGGGACAGCTCTACAATGAGCAGTTCTTC. Its protein product is CASSYKGQLYNEQFF. This rearrangement joins TRBV6-6 to TRBJ2-1; 7 bases align to TRBD1. The CDR3 sequence is 15 residues long. Trimming removed 2 bases from V and 3 bases from J; junction bases left unmatched: 4. CDR1 is MNHNY, CDR2 SVGAGI, per germline (reference sequence).

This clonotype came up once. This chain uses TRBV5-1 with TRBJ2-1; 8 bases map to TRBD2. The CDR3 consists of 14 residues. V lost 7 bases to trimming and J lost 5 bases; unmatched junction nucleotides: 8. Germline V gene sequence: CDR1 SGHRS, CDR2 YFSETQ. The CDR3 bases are TGCGCCAGCGCTCGGGAGGGCCTAAACAATGAGCAGTTCTTC. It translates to CASAREGLNNEQFF.

CDR3 sequence: CASRKRGALDSGANVLTF. CDR3 DNA: TGTGCCAGCAGGAAGAGGGGGGCCCTTGACTCTGGGGCCAACGTCCTGACTTTC. The chain employs TRBV6-1 and TRBJ2-6; D possibly matches TRBD1 or TRBD2 (6 bases each). This CDR3 region has 18 residues. Trimming took 6 bases from V and 0 from J, leaving 18 bases between them. Germline CDR1 reads MNHNS; CDR2 reads SASEGT.

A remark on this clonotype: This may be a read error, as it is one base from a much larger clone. In DNA form, the CDR3 reads TGCACCAGCAGCTTGGAGAACCCTTCTGGGGCCAACGTCCTGACTTTC. Residues: CTSSLENPSGANVLTF. The chain has TRBV5-1 and TRBJ2-6; D call uncertain. This CDR3 is built from 16 residues. Germline values: CDR1 SGHRS, CDR2 YFSETQ.

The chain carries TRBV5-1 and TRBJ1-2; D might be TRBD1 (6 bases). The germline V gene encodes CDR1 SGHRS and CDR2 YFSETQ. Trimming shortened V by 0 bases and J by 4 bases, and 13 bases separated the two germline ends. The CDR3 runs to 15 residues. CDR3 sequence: CASSLEPGAGYGYTF. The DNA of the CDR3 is TGCGCCAGCAGCTTGGAGCCGGGGGCGGGCTATGGCTACACCTTC.

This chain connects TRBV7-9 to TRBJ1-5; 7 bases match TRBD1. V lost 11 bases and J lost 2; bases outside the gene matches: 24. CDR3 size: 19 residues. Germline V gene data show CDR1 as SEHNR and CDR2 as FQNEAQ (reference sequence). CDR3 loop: CAAGGGKGGRAMGNQPQHF. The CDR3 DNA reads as TGTGCCGCAGGGGGGGGGAAAGGGGGCCGAGCGATGGGCAATCAGCCCCAGCATTTT. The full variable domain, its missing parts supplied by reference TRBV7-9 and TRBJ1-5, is DTGVSQNPRHKITKRGQNVTFRCDPISEHNRLYWYRQTLGQGPEFLTYFQNEAQLEKSRLLSDRFSAERPKGSFSTLEIQRTEQGDSAMYLCAAGGGKGGRAMGNQPQHFGDGTRLSIL.

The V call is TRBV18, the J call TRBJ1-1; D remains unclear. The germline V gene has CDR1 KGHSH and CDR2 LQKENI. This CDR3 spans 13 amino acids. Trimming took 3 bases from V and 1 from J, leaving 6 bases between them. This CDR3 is CASSPGRNTEAFF. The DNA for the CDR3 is TGTGCCAGCTCACCGGGGAGGAACACTGAAGCTTTCTTT.

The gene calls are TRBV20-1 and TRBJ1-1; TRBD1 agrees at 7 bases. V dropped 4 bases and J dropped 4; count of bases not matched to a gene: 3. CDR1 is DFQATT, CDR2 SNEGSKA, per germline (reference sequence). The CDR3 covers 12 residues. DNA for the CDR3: TGCAGTGCTAACAGGGGAATCACTGAAGCTTTCTTT. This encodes CSANRGITEAFF.

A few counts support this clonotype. The CDR3 here is CASSPGGAWEETQYF. CDR3 DNA: TGTGCCAGCAGCCCAGGAGGCGCATGGGAAGAGACCCAGTACTTC. The V gene is TRBV7-2, the J gene TRBJ2-5, with D possibly TRBD2 on 5 matching bases. CDR1 is SGHTA and CDR2 is FQGNSA in the germline V gene. V dropped 5 bases and J dropped 3 bases, with 16 bases sitting between them. This CDR3 has 15 residues.

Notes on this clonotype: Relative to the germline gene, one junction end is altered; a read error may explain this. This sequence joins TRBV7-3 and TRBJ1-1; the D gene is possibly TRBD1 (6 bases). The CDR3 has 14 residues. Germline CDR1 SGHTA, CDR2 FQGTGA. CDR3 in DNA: TGTGCCAGCAGCCTGGGACACTCGAACACTGAAGCTTCCTTT. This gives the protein CASSLGHSNTEASF.

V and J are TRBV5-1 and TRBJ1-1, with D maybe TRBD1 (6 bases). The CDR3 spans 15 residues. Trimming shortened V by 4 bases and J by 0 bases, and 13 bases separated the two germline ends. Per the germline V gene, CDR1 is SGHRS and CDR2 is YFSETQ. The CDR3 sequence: CASSLLGQMNTEAFF. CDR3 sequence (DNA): TGCGCCAGCAGCCTACTCGGACAGATGAACACTGAAGCTTTCTTT.

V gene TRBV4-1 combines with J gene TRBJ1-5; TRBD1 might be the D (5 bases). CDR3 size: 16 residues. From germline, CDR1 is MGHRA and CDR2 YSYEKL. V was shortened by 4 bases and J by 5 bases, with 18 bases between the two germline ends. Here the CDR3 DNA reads TGCGCCAGCAGCCTTCACGACAGAGGGTATTATCAGCCCCAGCATTTT. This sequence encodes CASSLHDRGYYQPQHF.

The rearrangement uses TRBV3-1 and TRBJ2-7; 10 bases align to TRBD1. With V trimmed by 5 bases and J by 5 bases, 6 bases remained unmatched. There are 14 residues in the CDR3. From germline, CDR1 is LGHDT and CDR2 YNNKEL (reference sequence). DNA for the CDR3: TGTGCCAGCAGCGGACGGGACAGGGGACACGAGCAGTACTTC. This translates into CASSGRDRGHEQYF.

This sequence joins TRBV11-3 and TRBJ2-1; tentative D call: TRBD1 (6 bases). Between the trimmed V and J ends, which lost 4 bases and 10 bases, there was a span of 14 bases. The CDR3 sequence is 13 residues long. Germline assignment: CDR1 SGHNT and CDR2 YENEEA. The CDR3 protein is CASSSNLDREQFF. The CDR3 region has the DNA TGTGCCAGCAGCTCAAATCTCGACAGGGAGCAGTTCTTC.

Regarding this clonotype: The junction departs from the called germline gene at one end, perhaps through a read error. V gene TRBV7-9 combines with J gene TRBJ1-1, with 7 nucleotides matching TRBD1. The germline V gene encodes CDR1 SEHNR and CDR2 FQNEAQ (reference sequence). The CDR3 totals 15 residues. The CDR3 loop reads CAGSFNRGLNTEAFF. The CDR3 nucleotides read TGTGCCGGCAGCTTTAACAGGGGTCTGAACACTGAAGCTTTCTTT.

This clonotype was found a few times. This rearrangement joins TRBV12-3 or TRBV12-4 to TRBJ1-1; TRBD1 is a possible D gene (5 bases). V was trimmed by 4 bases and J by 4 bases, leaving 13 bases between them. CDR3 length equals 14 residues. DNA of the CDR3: TGTGCCAGCAGTTGGGGCACAACCTCCACTGAAGCTTTCTTT. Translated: CASSWGTTSTEAFF.

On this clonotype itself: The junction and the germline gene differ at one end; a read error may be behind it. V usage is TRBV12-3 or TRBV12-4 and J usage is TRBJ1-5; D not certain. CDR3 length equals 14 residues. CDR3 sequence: CASSIIGRDQPQHF. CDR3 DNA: TGTGCCAGCAGTATCATCGGTAGGGATCAACCCCAGCATTTT.

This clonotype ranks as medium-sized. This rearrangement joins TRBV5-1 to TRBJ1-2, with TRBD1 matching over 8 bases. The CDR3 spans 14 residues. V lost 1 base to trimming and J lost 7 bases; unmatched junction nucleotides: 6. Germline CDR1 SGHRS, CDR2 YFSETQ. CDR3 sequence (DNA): TGCGCCAGCAGCTTGCTTCAGGGGGCGAGTGGCTACACCTTC. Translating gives CASSLLQGASGYTF.

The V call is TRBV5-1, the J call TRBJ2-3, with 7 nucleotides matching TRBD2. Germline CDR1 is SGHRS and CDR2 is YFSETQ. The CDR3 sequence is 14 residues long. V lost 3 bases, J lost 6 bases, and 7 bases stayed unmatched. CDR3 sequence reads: CASSSGLPMDTQYF. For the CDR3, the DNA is TGCGCCAGCAGCTCGGGACTACCTATGGATACGCAGTATTTT.

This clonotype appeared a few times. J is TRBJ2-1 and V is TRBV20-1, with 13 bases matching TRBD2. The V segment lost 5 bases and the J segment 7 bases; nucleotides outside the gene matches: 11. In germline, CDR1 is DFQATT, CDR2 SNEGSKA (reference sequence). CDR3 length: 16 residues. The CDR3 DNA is TGCAGTGCTCTACTAGCGGGAGGGCCCGTGAGGAATGAGCAGTTCTTC. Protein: CSALLAGGPVRNEQFF.

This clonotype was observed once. The CDR3 DNA reads TGCAGCGTTGAAGATTTTGGGGGCACTAGCACAGATACGCAGTATTTT. Encoded protein: CSVEDFGGTSTDTQYF. The chain couples TRBV29-1 to TRBJ2-3; tentatively, D is TRBD1 (6 bases). The V gene lost 0 bases and the J gene lost 0 bases, with 13 bases spanning the gap. The CDR3 contains 16 residues. Germline CDR1 reads SQVTM; CDR2 reads ANQGSEA.

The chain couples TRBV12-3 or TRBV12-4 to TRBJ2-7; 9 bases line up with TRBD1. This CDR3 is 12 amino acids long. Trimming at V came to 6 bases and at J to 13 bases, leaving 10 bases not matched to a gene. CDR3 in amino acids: CASRREQGAIYF. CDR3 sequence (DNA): TGTGCCAGCAGGCGTGAACAGGGGGCCATCTACTTC.

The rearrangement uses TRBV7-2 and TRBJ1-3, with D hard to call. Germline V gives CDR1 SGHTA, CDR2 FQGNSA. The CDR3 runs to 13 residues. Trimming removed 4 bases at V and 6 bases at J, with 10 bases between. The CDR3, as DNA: TGTGCCAGCAGCTCATTTAGCGAAAACACCATATATTTT. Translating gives CASSSFSENTIYF. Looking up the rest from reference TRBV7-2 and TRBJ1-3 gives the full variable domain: GAGVSQSPSNKVTEKGKDVELRCDPISGHTALYWYRQSLGQGLEFLIYFQGNSAPDKSGLPSDRFSAERTGGSVSTLTIQRTQQEDSAVYLCASSSFSENTIYFGEGSWLTVV.

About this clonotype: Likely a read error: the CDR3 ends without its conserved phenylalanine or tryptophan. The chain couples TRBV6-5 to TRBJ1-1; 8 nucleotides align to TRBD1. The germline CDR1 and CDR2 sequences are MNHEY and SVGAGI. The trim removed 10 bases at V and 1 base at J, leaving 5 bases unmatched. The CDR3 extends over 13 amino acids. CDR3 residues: CATRDRSNTEAFS. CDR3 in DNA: TGTGCCACCCGGGACAGGTCGAACACTGAAGCTTTCTCT.